These T cell receptor beta chains were read from a single sample in a study of T-cell reconstitution after alpha-beta-depleted transplantation in children. Via MiXCR, TCRdb re-called the PCR reads, giving one row per CDR3 protein. The sample contains 80,000 or so distinct CDR3 sequences, less than 15% of which appear only once. The sample was PBMCs, mostly from graft donor cells, taken 180 days after TCRalphabeta/CD19-depleted stem cell transplant. The receptors come from a male patient under 10 years old who had a stem cell transplant for acute lymphoblastic leukemia, so the T cells may come from the graft donor. The CDR3 runs from the conserved cysteine through the conserved F or W. Fields, in order: clone size, J gene, D gene, V gene, CDR3 DNA, CDR3 protein. The D gene is left open where the match is weak. Expanded clones get a size class; other rows say once, few or many, or leave the size out.

size: few
J: TRBJ2-1
D: TRBD2
V: TRBV12-3/TRBV12-4
DNA: TGTGCCAGCAGTTTACTCGCGGGAGGTGAGCAGTTCTTC
CDR3: CASSLLAGGEQFF

size: .
J: TRBJ1-3
D: .
V: TRBV4-3
DNA: TGCGCCAGCAGCCAAGATCGGAACGGCGTTGGAGGAAACACCATATATTTT
CDR3: CASSQDRNGVGGNTIYF

size: many
J: TRBJ2-5
D: TRBD1
V: TRBV20-1
DNA: TGCAGTGCTAGAACAGGGGGTCAGACCCAGTACTTC
CDR3: CSARTGGQTQYF

size: many
J: TRBJ1-4
D: .
V: TRBV7-6
DNA: TGTGCCAGCAGCACTAGACAGCTCGCAACTAATGAAAAACTGTTTTTT
CDR3: CASSTRQLATNEKLFF

size: many
J: TRBJ2-3
D: TRBD2
V: TRBV5-6
DNA: TGTGCCAGCACCTCTGTCCTAGCGGGGGGCTCTCGTACAGATACGCAGTATTTT
CDR3: CASTSVLAGGSRTDTQYF

size: few
J: TRBJ2-2
D: TRBD2
V: TRBV20-1
DNA: TGCAGTGCTAGAGACCCTCGAGGAGGGGGTAGCGGGAGGATCGGGGAGCTGTTTTTT
CDR3: CSARDPRGGGSGRIGELFF

size: .
J: TRBJ1-2
D: .
V: TRBV28
DNA: TGTGCCAGCAAAACCCAGGGGTACTATGGCTACACCTTC
CDR3: CASKTQGYYGYTF

size: .
J: TRBJ2-3
D: TRBD2
V: TRBV20-1
DNA: TGCAGTGCTAGAGAACTAGCGGGAGTATGGGCAGATACGCAGTATTTT
CDR3: CSARELAGVWADTQYF

size: few
J: TRBJ2-1
D: TRBD2
V: TRBV4-3
DNA: TGCGCCAGCAGCCACACTGCGCGACTAGCGGACTCCGGAGTCTACAATGAGCAGTTCTTC
CDR3: CASSHTARLADSGVYNEQFF

size: many
J: TRBJ2-5
D: .
V: TRBV12-3/TRBV12-4
DNA: TGTGCCAGCAGTTTCGGCGAGGCCAGGGTGAGAGAGACCCAGTACTTC
CDR3: CASSFGEARVRETQYF

size: few
J: TRBJ1-2
D: .
V: TRBV5-1
DNA: TGCGCCAGCAGCTTGGCCGGGAGGGAGGCCTATGGCTACACCTTC
CDR3: CASSLAGREAYGYTF

size: .
J: TRBJ2-5
D: .
V: TRBV4-3
DNA: TGCGCCAGCAGCCAGTACAAAGGGACCCAGTACTTC
CDR3: CASSQYKGTQYF

size: .
J: TRBJ2-7
D: TRBD1
V: TRBV28
DNA: TGTGCCAGCAATTTATTTACAGGGGCCGAGCAGTACTTC
CDR3: CASNLFTGAEQYF

size: few
J: TRBJ2-7
D: .
V: TRBV28
DNA: TGTGCCAGCAGACCCCCAGGGCGGCCTACCTACGAGCAGTACTTC
CDR3: CASRPPGRPTYEQYF

size: once
J: TRBJ2-2
D: .
V: TRBV20-1
DNA: TGCAGTGCTAGGACAGGGAACACCGGGGAGCTGTTTTTT
CDR3: CSARTGNTGELFF

size: few
J: TRBJ1-2
D: TRBD1
V: TRBV7-8
DNA: TGTGCCAGCAGCTTAGTGTTAGGGACAGGGGGAAGACAAGGCTACACCTTC
CDR3: CASSLVLGTGGRQGYTF

size: .
J: TRBJ2-5
D: .
V: TRBV9
DNA: TGTGCCAGCAGCCCCTATCGGGGGGCCAAAGAGACCCAGTACTTC
CDR3: CASSPYRGAKETQYF

size: .
J: TRBJ2-1
D: TRBD2
V: TRBV20-1
DNA: TGCAGTGCTAGGGGGCGGGGACTAGCGGGAAGGAGTGAGCAGTTCTTC
CDR3: CSARGRGLAGRSEQFF

size: few
J: TRBJ2-7
D: TRBD1
V: TRBV3-1
DNA: TGTGCCAGCAGCCAAGATTGGGGGACAGCATACGAGCAGTACTTC
CDR3: CASSQDWGTAYEQYF

size: .
J: TRBJ1-2
D: .
V: TRBV25-1
DNA: TGTGCCAGCACCCTCCTGGGGTCTCATGGCGACACCTTC
CDR3: CASTLLGSHGDTF

size: few
J: TRBJ2-7
D: .
V: TRBV12-3/TRBV12-4
DNA: TGTGCCAGCAGTTTAGGGTCCTGGAACGAGCAGTACTTC
CDR3: CASSLGSWNEQYF

size: many
J: TRBJ2-2
D: TRBD2
V: TRBV29-1
DNA: TGCAGCGTGCTGACTAGCGGGAAGTTCACCGGGGAGCTGTTTTTT
CDR3: CSVLTSGKFTGELFF

size: .
J: TRBJ2-3
D: TRBD2
V: TRBV11-2
DNA: TGTGCCAGCAGCCTCTTTAGCGGGGGCGACATCATCACAGATACGCAGTATTTT
CDR3: CASSLFSGGDIITDTQYF

size: few
J: TRBJ2-3
D: .
V: TRBV7-6
DNA: TGTGCCAGCAGCTCCGCGAGCGGGTCCACAGATACGCAGTATTTT
CDR3: CASSSASGSTDTQYF

size: many
J: TRBJ2-1
D: TRBD1
V: TRBV4-2
DNA: TGTGCCAGCAGCCAAGCGCGGGACAGGGGGATTGAGCAGTTCTTC
CDR3: CASSQARDRGIEQFF

size: few
J: TRBJ2-7
D: TRBD2
V: TRBV4-2
DNA: TGTGCCAGCAGCCAAGCGGGGGGTAGGCAGTACTTC
CDR3: CASSQAGGRQYF

size: .
J: TRBJ2-3
D: TRBD2
V: TRBV6-2/TRBV6-3
DNA: TGTGCCAGCAGTTCACCGACTAGCGGGAGAACAGATACGCAGTATTTT
CDR3: CASSSPTSGRTDTQYF

size: many
J: TRBJ2-2
D: .
V: TRBV5-1
DNA: TGCGCCAGCAGCCCCACTTTGGGGAACACCGGGGAGCTGTTTTTT
CDR3: CASSPTLGNTGELFF

size: medium-sized
J: TRBJ2-3
D: .
V: TRBV7-9
DNA: TGTGCCAGCAGCAACCGGGACAGCACAGATACGCAGTATTTT
CDR3: CASSNRDSTDTQYF

size: .
J: TRBJ1-5
D: .
V: TRBV20-1
DNA: TGCAGTGCTATCGGACAGCTCGATCAGCCCCAGCATTTT
CDR3: CSAIGQLDQPQHF

size: .
J: TRBJ1-5
D: .
V: TRBV7-2
DNA: TGTGCCAGCAGCTTAGAGGGCAGGACTAGCAATCAGCCCCAGCATTTT
CDR3: CASSLEGRTSNQPQHF

size: few
J: TRBJ2-1
D: TRBD1
V: TRBV20-1
DNA: TGCAGTGCCACGTTTCCCGGGACAGCCTCCTACAATGAGCAGTTCTTC
CDR3: CSATFPGTASYNEQFF

size: few
J: TRBJ2-7
D: .
V: TRBV20-1
DNA: TGCAGTGCGTCAATTACACCCTACGAGCAGTACTTC
CDR3: CSASITPYEQYF